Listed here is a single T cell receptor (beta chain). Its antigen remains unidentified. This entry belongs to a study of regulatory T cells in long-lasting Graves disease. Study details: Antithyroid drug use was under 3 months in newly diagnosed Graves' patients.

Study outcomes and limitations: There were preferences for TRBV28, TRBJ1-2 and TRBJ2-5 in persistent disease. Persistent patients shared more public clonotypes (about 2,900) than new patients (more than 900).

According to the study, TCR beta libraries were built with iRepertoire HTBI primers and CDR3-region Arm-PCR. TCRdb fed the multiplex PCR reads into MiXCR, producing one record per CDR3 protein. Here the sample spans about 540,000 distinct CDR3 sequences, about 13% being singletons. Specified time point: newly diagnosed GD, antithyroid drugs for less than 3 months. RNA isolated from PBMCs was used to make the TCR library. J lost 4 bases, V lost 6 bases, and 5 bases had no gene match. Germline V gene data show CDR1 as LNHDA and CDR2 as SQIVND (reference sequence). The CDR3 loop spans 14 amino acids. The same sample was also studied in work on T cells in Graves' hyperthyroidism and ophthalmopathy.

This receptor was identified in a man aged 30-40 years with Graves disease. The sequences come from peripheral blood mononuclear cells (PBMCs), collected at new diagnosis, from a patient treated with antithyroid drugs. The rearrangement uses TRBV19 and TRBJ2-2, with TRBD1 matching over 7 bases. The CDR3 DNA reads TGTGCCAGTAGACACGACAGGGTCACCGGGGAGCTGTTTTTT. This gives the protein CASRHDRVTGELFF.